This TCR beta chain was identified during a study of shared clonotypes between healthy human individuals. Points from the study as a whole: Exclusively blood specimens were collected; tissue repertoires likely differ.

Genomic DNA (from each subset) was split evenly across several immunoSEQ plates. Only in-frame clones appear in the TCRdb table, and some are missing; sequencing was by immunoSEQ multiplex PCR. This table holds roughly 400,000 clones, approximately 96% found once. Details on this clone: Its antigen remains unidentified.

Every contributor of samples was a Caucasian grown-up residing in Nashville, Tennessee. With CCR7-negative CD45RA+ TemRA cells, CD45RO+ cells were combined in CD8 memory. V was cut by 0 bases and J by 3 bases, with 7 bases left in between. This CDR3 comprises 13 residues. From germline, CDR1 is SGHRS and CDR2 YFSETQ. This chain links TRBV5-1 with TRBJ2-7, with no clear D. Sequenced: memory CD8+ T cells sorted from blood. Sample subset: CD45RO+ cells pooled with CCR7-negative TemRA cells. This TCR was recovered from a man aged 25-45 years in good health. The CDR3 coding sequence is TGCGCCAGCAGCTTGGACCTAGTCTACGAGCAGTACTTC. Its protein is CASSLDLVYEQYF.